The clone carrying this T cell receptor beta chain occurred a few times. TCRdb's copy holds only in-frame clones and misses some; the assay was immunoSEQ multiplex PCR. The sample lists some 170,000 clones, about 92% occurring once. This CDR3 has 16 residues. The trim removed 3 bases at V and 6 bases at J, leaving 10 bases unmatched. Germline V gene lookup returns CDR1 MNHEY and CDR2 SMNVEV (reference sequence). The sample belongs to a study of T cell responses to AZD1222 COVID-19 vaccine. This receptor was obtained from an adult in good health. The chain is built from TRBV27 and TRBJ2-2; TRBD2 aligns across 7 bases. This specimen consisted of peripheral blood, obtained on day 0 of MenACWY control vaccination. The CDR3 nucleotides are TGTGCCAGCAGTTTCGCGGCGGGAGCTCGGGCCGGGGAGCTGTTTTTT. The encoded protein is CASSFAAGARAGELFF.